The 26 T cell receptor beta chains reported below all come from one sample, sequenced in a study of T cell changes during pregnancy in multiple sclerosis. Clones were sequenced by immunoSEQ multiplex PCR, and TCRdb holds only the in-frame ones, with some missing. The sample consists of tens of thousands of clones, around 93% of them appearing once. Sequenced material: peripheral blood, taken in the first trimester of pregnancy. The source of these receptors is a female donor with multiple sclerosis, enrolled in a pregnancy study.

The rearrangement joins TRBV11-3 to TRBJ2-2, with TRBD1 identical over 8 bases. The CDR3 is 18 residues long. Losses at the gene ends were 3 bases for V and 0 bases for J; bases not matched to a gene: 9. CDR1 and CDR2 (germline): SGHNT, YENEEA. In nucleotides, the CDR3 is TGTGCCAGCAGCTTCCAGGACAGGGTCGCCCCGAACACCGGGGAGCTGTTTTTT. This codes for CASSFQDRVAPNTGELFF.

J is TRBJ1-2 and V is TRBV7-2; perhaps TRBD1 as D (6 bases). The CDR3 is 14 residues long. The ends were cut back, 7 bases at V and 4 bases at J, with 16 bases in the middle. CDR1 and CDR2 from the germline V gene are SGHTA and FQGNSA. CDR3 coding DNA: TGTGCCAGCACCAGACGACAGGCCCTCTATGGCTACACCTTC. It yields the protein CASTRRQALYGYTF.

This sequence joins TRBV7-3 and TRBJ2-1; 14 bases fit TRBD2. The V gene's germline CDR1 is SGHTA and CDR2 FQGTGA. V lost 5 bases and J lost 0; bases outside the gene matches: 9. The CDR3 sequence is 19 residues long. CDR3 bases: TGTGCCAGCAGCCTTCGACTAGCGGGGGGGCATATCTCCTACAATGAGCAGTTCTTC. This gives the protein CASSLRLAGGHISYNEQFF. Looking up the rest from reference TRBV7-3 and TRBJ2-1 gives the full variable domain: GAGVSQTPSNKVTEKGKYVELRCDPISGHTALYWYRQSLGQGPEFLIYFQGTGAADDSGLPNDRFFAVRPEGSVSTLKIQRTERGDSAVYLCASSLRLAGGHISYNEQFFGPGTRLTVL.

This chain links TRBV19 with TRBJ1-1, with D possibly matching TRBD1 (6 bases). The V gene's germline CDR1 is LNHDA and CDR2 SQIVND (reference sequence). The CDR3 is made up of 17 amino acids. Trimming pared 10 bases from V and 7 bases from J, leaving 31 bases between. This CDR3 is CATSSGRGPAGYGEAFF. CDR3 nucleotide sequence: TGTGCCACTTCAAGCGGCAGGGGTCCCGCAGGTTACGGTGAAGCTTTCTTT.

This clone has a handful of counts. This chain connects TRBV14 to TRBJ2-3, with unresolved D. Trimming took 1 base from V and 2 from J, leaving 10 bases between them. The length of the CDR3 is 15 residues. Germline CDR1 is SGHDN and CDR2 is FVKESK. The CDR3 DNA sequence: TGTGCCAGCAGCCAAGTTGGGCGCAACACAGATACGCAGTATTTT. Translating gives CASSQVGRNTDTQYF. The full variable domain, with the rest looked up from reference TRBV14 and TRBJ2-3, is EAGVTQFPSHSVIEKGQTVTLRCDPISGHDNLYWYRRVMGKEIKFLLHFVKESKQDESGMPNNRFLAERTGGTYSTLKVQPAELEDSGVYFCASSQVGRNTDTQYFGPGTRLTVL.

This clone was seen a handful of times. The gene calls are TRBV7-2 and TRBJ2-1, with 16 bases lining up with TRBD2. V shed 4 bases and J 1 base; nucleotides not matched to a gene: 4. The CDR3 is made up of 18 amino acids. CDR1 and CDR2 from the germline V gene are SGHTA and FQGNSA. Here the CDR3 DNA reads TGTGCCAGCAGCTCGGGACTAGCGGGGGGGCATTCCTACAATGAGCAGTTCTTC. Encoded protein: CASSSGLAGGHSYNEQFF. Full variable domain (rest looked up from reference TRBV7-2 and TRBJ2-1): GAGVSQSPSNKVTEKGKDVELRCDPISGHTALYWYRQSLGQGLEFLIYFQGNSAPDKSGLPSDRFSAERTGGSVSTLTIQRTQQEDSAVYLCASSSGLAGGHSYNEQFFGPGTRLTVL.

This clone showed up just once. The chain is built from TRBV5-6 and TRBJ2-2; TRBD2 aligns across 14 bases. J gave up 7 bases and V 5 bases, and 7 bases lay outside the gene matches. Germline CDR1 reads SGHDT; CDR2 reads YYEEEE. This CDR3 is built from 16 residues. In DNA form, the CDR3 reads TGTGCCAGCAGGCGGGGACTAGCGGGGGTTTTCGGGGAGCTGTTTTTT. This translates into CASRRGLAGVFGELFF.

The CDR3 nucleotides are TGTGCCAGCCAAACACCGGGACAGGGAATTTACGAGCAGTACTTC. As protein: CASQTPGQGIYEQYF. The rearrangement links TRBV2 to TRBJ2-7, with 9 bases identical to TRBD1. Germline loops: CDR1 SNHLY, CDR2 FYNNEI. V was clipped by 8 bases and J by 4 bases; unmatched bases: 12. The CDR3 contains 15 residues.

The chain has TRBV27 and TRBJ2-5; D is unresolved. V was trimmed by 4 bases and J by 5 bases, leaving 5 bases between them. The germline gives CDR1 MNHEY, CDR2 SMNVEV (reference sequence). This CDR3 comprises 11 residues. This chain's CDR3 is CASSSEETQYF. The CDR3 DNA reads TGTGCCAGCAGTTCCGAGGAGACCCAGTACTTC.

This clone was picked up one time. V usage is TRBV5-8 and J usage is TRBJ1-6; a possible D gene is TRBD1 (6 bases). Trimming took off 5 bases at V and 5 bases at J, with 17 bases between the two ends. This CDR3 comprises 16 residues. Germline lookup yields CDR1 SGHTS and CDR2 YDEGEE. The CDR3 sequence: CASSAGGQIHNSPLHF. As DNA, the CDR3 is TGTGCCAGCAGTGCTGGCGGACAGATTCATAATTCACCCCTCCACTTT.

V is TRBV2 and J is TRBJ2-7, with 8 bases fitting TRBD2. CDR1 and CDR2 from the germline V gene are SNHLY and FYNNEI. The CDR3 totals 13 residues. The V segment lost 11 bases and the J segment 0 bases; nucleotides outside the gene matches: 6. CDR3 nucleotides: TGTGCCGGCGGGGGGATAAGCTCCTACGAGCAGTACTTC. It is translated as CAGGGISSYEQYF.

CDR3 nucleotides: TGTGCCAGCAGCTTGAACCAGGGGACGGGTTTAACTACTGAAGCTTTCTTT. This translates into CASSLNQGTGLTTEAFF. This chain links TRBV5-6 with TRBJ1-1, with D perhaps matching TRBD1 (6 bases). The germline V gene encodes CDR1 SGHDT and CDR2 YYEEEE. Trimming removed 1 base from V and 5 bases from J, with 21 bases in between. The CDR3 contains 17 residues.

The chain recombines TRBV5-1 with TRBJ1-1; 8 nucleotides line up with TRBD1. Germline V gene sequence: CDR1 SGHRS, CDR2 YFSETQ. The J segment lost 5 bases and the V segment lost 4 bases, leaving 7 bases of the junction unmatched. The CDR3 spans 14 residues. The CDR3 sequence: CASSIGQGWTEAFF. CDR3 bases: TGCGCCAGCAGCATAGGACAGGGATGGACTGAAGCTTTCTTT.

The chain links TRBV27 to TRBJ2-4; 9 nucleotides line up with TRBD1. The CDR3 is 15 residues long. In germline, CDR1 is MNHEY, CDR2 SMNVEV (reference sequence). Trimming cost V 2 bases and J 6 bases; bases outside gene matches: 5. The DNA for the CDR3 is TGTGCCAGCAGTTTAGGAGTGGACAGGGGAAACATTCAGTACTTC. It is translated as CASSLGVDRGNIQYF.

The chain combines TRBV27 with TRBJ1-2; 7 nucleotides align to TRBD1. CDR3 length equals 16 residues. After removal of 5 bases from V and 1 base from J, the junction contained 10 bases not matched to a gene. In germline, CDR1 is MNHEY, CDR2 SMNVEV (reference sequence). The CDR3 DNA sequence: TGTGCCAGCAGTCGTATCTGGGACAGAGATAACTATGGCTACACCTTC. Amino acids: CASSRIWDRDNYGYTF.

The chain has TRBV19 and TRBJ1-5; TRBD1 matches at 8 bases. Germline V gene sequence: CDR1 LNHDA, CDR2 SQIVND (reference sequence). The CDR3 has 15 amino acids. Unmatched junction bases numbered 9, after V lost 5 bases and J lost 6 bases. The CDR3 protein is CASSGQDRVFQPQHF. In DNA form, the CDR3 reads TGTGCCAGTAGTGGTCAGGACAGGGTTTTTCAGCCCCAGCATTTT.

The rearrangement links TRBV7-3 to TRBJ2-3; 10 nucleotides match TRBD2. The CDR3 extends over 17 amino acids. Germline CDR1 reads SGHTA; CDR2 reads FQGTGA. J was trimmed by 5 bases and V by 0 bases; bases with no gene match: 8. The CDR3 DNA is TGTGCCAGCAGCTTAACGGGGGTAGCGGGGGGAGGAGATACGCAGTATTTT. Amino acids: CASSLTGVAGGGDTQYF.

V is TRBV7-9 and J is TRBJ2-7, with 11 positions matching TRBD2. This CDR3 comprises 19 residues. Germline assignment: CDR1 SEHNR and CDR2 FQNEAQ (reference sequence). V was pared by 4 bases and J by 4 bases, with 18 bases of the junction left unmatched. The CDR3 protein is CASSSPTPKLAGELYEQYF. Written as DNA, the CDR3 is TGTGCCAGCAGCTCACCCACTCCCAAACTAGCGGGGGAGTTGTACGAGCAGTACTTC.

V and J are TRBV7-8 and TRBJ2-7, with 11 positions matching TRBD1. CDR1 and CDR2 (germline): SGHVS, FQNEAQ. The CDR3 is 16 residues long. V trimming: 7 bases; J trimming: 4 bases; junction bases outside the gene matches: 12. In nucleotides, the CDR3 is TGTGCCAGCAAGAAGGAGGCGGGACAGGGGGAATACGAGCAGTACTTC. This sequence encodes CASKKEAGQGEYEQYF.

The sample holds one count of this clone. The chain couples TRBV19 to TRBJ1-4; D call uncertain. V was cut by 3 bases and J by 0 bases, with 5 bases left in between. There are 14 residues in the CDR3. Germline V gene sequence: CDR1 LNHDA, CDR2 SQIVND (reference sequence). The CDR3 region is CASSILTTNEKLFF. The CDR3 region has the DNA TGTGCCAGTAGTATCCTTACAACTAATGAAAAACTGTTTTTT.

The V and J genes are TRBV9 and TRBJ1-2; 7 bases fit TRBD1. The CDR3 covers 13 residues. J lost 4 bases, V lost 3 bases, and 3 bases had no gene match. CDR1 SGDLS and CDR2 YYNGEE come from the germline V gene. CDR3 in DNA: TGTGCCAGCAGCGCGGGACAGATCTATGGCTACACCTTC. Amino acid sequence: CASSAGQIYGYTF.

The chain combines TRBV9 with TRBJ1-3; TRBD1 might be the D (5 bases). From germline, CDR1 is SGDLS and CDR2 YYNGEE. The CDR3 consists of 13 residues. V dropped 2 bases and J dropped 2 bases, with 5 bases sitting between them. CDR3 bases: TGTGCCAGCAGCGTCAGGGCTGGAAACACCATATATTTT. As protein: CASSVRAGNTIYF.

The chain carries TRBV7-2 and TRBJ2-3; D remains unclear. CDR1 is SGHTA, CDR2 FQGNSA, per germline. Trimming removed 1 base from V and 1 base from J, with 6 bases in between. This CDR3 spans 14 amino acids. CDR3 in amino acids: CASSLEHGTDTQYF. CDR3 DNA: TGTGCCAGCAGCTTAGAACACGGCACAGATACGCAGTATTTT.

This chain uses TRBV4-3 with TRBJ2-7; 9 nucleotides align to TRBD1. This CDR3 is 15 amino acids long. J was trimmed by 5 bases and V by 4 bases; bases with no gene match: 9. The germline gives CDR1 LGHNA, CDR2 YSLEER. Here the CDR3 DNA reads TGCGCCAGCAGCCGCGTACAGGGGGCCTTGGACGAGCAGTACTTC. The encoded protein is CASSRVQGALDEQYF.

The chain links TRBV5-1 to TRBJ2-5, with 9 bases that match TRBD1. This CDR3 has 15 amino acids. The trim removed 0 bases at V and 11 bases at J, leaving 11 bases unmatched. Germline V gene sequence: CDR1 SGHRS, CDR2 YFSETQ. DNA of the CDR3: TGCGCCAGCAGCTTGGGGGGACAGGGTGCTCTACTACAGTACTTC. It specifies CASSLGGQGALLQYF.

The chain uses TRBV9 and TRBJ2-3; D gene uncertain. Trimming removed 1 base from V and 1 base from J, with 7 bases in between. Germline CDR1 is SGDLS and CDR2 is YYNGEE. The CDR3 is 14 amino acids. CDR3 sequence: CASSVRFGTDTQYF. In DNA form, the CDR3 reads TGTGCCAGCAGCGTACGTTTCGGCACAGATACGCAGTATTTT.